This T cell receptor (beta chain) originates from a study of T-cell memory formation after mild COVID-19. Germline V gene data show CDR1 as SEHNR and CDR2 as FQNEAQ (reference sequence). Trimming took 0 bases from V and 7 from J, leaving 13 bases between them. The CDR3 covers 15 residues. The study's findings and limits: SARS-CoV-2 specificity of second-wave clones peaking day 37 was unconfirmed. CD8+ contracting clones occupied EMRA, while CD4+ ones occupied mainly CM and EM.

TCRdb analysed the 5' RACE reads with MiXCR anew, one entry per CDR3 protein. The sample consists of roughly 200,000 distinct CDR3 sequences, around a fifth of them appearing once. There are a few counts of this clonotype. Its antigen is as yet unknown. V usage is TRBV7-9 and J usage is TRBJ2-1; D is perhaps TRBD1 (5 bases). The source material was PBMCs or a T cell subset sorted from them (not recorded which). This clonotype was obtained from an adult woman who had mild COVID-19 (a few samples of this study predate the infection). Cell type and time point are not known. CDR3 DNA sequence: TGTGCCAGCAGCTTAGCAGTGGCAGGGTGGAATGAGCAGTTCTTC. Its translation is CASSLAVAGWNEQFF.